This TCR beta chain is drawn from a study of radiation and T cells in renal cell carcinoma. Broader study findings: In blood, top tumor clones expanded by 2 weeks, shrinking by 4.

Assay: immunoSEQ multiplex PCR; the TCRdb copy retains only in-frame clones and omits some. The table lists just under 80,000 clones, roughly 85% of them singletons. The time point denotes: blood 2 weeks post-SBRT. As to treatment: 15 Gy SBRT to primary tumor, nephrectomy 4 weeks later. The tumor was a clear cell renal cell carcinoma. To note about this clone: What it binds is unknown.

Sequenced here: blood, sampled from a patient whose treatment included radiotherapy and nephrectomy. This TCR derives from a woman aged 45-65 years with renal cell carcinoma.

CDR3 nucleotides: TGTGCCAGCAGTTTGCCCCGCGGAAGTTCCTACGAGCAGTACTTC. This sequence encodes CASSLPRGSSYEQYF. The rearrangement joins TRBV28 to TRBJ2-7; D unresolved. Trimming shortened V by 3 bases and J by 1 base, and 13 bases separated the two germline ends. CDR1 MDHEN and CDR2 SYDVKM come from the germline V gene. CDR3 length equals 15 residues.